This TCR beta chain was sequenced during a study of blood T cells in healthy people across ages. Broader study findings: TCR beta diversity per million T cells fell roughly linearly with age.

With a J-beta primer mix and a sample-barcoded 5' primer, a second PCR ran roughly 7 to 11 cycles. TCRdb called the 5' RACE reads again in MiXCR, with one record for every CDR3 protein. This sample carries 1.5 million to 2 million distinct CDR3 sequences, roughly 27% of them seen once, and the ten largest clones take 7.7%. This clonotype turned up a few times. Its specificity is not known. The sequence came from a woman under 40 in good health. Sequenced sample: blood.

The CDR3 protein is CASSDGQVAQPQHF. In nucleotides, the CDR3 is TGTGCCAGCAGTGATGGACAGGTTGCTCAGCCCCAGCATTTT. This chain uses TRBV28 with TRBJ1-5, with TRBD1 identical over 7 bases. CDR3 length: 14 amino acids. Germline assignment: CDR1 MDHEN and CDR2 SYDVKM. With V trimmed by 5 bases and J by 6 bases, 7 bases remained unmatched.